The entry below describes one T cell receptor beta chain. Its antigen remains unknown. The PCR employed 60 Vbeta primers together with 13 Jbeta primers. Clones were read by immunoSEQ multiplex PCR, and TCRdb kept only the in-frame ones, dropping some. The sample lists 100,000 to 150,000 clones, roughly 75% occurring once. V was trimmed by 10 bases and J by 0 bases, leaving 17 bases between them. This CDR3 has 15 residues. This specimen belongs to a study of cytomegalovirus exposure and HLA in healthy donors. Study context: Unique TCR beta sequences numbering approximately 120 million came from roughly 180 million T cells in an earlier analysis. Regarding the study as a whole: With further analysis later on, most CMV-associated TCR beta chains appeared HLA-restricted. Specific recognition of CMV antigens was confirmed in vitro for a few chains (all CMV-associated).

The study sampled nominally healthy donors, though unrecorded immune exposures were likely. This TCR came from a female donor in good health and CMV-seronegative. The sample taken for sequencing was PBMCs. The rearrangement links TRBV5-3 to TRBJ1-5; D is possibly TRBD1 (5 bases). TRBV5-3 is sorted into the ORF group, with uncertain function. The chain's CDR3 is CAPTPRGDSNQPQHF. As DNA, the CDR3 is TGTGCCCCCACACCTCGGGGGGATAGCAATCAGCCCCAGCATTTT.